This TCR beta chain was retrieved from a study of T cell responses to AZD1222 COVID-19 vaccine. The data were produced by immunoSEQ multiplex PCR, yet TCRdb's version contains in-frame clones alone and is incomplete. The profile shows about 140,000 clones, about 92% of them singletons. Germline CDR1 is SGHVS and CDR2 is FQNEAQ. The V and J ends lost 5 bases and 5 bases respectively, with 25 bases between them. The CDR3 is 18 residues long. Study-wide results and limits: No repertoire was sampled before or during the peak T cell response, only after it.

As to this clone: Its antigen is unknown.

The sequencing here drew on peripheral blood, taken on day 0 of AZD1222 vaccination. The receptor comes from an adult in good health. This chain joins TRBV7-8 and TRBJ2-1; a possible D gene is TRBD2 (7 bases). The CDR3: CASSLGRVGDIHNNEQFF. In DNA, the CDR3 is TGTGCCAGCAGCCTAGGGAGGGTAGGGGACATCCATAACAATGAGCAGTTCTTC. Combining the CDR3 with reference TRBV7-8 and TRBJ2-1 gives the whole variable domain GAGVSQSPRYKVAKRGQDVALRCDPISGHVSLFWYQQALGQGPEFLTYFQNEAQLDKSGLPSDRFFAERPEGSVSTLKIQRTQQEDSAVYLCASSLGRVGDIHNNEQFFGPGTRLTVL.